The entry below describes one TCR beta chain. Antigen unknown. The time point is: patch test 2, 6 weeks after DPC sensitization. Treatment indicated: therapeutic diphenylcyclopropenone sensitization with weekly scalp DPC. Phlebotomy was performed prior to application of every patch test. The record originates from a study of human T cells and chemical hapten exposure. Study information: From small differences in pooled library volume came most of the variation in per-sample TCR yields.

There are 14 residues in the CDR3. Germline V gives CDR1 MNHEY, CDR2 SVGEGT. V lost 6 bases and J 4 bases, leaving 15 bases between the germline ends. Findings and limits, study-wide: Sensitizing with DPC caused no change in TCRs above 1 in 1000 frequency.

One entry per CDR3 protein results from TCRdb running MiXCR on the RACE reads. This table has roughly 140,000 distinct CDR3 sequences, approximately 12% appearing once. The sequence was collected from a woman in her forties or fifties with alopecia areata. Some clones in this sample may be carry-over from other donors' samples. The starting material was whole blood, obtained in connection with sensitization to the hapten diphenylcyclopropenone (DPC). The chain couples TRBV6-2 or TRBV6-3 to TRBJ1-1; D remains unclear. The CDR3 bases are TGTGCCAGCAGCTTCCGCGCCAGGAGCACTGAAGCTTTCTTT. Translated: CASSFRARSTEAFF.